Given below is one T cell receptor beta chain in context. The data derive from a study of patients and donors after allogeneic stem cell transplantation. From germline, CDR1 is DFQATT and CDR2 SNEGSKA (reference sequence). V gave up 3 bases and J gave up 6 bases, with 12 bases separating them. The CDR3 is made up of 13 amino acids. TCRdb independently ran MiXCR on the RT-PCR reads; one entry per CDR3 protein. The data hold about 76,000 distinct CDR3 sequences, with about 25% observed a single time. The rearrangement links TRBV20-1 to TRBJ2-1, with D possibly matching TRBD1 (5 bases). The clonotype originates from a human donor who was either an allogeneic HSCT recipient or a stem cell or donor lymphocyte infusion donor (not recorded which). It is not recorded whose cells these are; they may come from a transplant donor. The sample was blood, either unsorted or a sorted T cell fraction (not recorded which). CDR3 protein: CSARIQVSNEQFF. Written as DNA, the CDR3 is TGCAGTGCTAGGATACAGGTCAGCAATGAGCAGTTCTTC.